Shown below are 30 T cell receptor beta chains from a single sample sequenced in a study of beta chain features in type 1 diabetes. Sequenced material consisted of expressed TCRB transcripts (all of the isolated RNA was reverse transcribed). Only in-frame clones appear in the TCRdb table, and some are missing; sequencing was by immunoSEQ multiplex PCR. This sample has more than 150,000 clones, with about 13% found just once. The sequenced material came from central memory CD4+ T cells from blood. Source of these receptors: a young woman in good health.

In DNA form, the CDR3 reads TGTGCCAGCAGTCCCGGGACAGGGACCCCCTACGAGCAGTACTTC. Its translation is CASSPGTGTPYEQYF. The chain carries TRBV9 and TRBJ2-7; 9 bases match TRBD1. This CDR3 has 15 amino acids. CDR1 is SGDLS, CDR2 YYNGEE, per germline. Trimming removed 5 bases from V and 2 bases from J; junction bases left unmatched: 8.

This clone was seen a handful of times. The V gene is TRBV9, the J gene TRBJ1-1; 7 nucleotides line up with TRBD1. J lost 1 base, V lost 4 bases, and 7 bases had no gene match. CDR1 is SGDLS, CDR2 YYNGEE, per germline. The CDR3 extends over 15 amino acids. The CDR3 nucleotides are TGTGCCAGCAGCCCGAGACAGGGCACGAACACTGAAGCTTTCTTT. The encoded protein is CASSPRQGTNTEAFF. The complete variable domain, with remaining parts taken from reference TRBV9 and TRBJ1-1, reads DSGVTQTPKHLITATGQRVTLRCSPRSGDLSVYWYQQSLDQGLQFLIQYYNGEERAKGNILERFSAQQFPDLHSELNLSSLELGDSALYFCASSPRQGTNTEAFFGQGTRLTVV.

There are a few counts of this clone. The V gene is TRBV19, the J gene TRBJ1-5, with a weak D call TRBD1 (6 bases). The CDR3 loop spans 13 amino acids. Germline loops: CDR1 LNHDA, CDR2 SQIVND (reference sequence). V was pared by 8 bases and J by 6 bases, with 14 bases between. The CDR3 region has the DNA TGTGCCAGTGAAAACAGGGCGGGTCAGCCCCAGCATTTT. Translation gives CASENRAGQPQHF.

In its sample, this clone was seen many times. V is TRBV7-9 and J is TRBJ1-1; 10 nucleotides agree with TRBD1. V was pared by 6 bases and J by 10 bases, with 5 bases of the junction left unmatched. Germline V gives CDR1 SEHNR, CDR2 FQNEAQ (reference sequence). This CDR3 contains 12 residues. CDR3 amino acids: CASRRDRGRAFF. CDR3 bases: TGTGCCAGCAGGCGTGACAGGGGGCGAGCTTTCTTT.

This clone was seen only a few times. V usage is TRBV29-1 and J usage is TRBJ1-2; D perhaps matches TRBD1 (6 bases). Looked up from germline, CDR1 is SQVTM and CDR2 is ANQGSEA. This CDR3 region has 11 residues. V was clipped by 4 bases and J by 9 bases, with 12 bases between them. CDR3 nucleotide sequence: TGCAGCGTTGCAGGGGCGAACAGCTACACCTTC. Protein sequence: CSVAGANSYTF.

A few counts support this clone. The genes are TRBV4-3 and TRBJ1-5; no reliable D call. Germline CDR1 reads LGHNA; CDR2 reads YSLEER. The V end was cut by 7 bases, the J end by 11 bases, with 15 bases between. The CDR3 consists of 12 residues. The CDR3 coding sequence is TGCGCCAGCAAAAGGCGAGACGAGGCCCAGCATTTT. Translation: CASKRRDEAQHF.

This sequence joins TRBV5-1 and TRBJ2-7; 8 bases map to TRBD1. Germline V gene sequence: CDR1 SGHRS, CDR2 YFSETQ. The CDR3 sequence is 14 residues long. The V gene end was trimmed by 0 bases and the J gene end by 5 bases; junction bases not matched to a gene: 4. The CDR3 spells CASSLGQGWNEQYF. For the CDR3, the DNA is TGCGCCAGCAGCTTGGGACAGGGGTGGAACGAGCAGTACTTC.

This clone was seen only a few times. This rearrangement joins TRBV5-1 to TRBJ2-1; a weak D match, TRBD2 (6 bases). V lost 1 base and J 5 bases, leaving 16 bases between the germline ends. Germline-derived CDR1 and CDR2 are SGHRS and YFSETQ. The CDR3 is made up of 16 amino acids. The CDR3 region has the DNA TGCGCCAGCAGCTTGCAACCTAGCGACATAAACAATGAGCAGTTCTTC. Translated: CASSLQPSDINNEQFF. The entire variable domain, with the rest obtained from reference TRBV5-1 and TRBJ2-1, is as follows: KAGVTQTPRYLIKTRGQQVTLSCSPISGHRSVSWYQQTPGQGLQFLFEYFSETQRNKGNFPGRFSGRQFSNSRSEMNVSTLELGDSALYLCASSLQPSDINNEQFFGPGTRLTVL.

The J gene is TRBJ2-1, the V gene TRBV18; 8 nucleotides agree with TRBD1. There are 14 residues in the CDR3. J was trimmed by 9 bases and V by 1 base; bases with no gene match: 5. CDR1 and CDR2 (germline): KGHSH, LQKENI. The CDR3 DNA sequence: TGTGCCAGCTCACCACTTAGTACAGGGGGTGAGCAGTTCTTC. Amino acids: CASSPLSTGGEQFF.

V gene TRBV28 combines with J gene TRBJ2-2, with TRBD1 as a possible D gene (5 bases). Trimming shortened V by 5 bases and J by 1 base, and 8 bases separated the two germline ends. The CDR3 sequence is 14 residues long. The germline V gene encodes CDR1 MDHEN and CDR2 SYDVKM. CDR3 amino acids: CASSLGVNTGELFF. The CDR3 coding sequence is TGTGCCAGCAGTCTAGGGGTGAACACCGGGGAGCTGTTTTTT.

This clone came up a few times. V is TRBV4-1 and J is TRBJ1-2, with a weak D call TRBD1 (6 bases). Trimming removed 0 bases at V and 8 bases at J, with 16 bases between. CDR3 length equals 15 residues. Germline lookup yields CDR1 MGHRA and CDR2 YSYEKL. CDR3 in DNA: TGCGCCAGCAGCCAAGATCGAGGGACAAGTCAAGGCTACACCTTC. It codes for CASSQDRGTSQGYTF.

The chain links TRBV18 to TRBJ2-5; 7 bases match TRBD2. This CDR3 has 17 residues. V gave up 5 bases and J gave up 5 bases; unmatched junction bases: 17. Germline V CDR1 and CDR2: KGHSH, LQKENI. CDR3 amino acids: CASSGSQGTGTMETQYF. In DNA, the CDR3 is TGTGCCAGCTCAGGCTCCCAAGGAACGGGGACTATGGAGACCCAGTACTTC.

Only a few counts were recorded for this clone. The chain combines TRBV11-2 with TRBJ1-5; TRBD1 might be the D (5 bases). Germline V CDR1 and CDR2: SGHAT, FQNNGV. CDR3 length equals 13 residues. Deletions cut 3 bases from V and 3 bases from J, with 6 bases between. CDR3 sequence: CASSLTDNQPQHF. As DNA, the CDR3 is TGTGCCAGCAGCTTGACAGACAATCAGCCCCAGCATTTT.

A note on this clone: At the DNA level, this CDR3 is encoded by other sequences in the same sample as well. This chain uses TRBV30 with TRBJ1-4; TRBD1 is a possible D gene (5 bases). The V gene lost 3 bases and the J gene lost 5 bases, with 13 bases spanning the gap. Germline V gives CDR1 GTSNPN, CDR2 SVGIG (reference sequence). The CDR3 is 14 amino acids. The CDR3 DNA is TGTGCCTGGAGAGCCGGGACTGGGAATGAAAAACTGTTTTTT. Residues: CAWRAGTGNEKLFF.

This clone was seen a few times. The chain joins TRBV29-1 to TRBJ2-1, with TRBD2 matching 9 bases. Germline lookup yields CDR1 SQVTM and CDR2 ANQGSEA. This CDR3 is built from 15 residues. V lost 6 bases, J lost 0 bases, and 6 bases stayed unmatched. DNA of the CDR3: TGCAGCGTGGATAGCGGGAGCGGCTCCTACAATGAGCAGTTCTTC. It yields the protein CSVDSGSGSYNEQFF.

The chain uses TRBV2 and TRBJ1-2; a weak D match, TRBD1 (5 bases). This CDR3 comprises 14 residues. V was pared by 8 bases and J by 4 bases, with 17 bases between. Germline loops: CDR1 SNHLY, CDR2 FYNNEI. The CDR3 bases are TGTGCCAGCTTAGTAGACAGTTCCACCTATGGCTACACCTTC. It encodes CASLVDSSTYGYTF.

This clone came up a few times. In DNA form, the CDR3 reads TGTGCCAGTAGTCGGAGCCGGGGGAGGAACACCGGGGAGCTGTTTTTT. It codes for CASSRSRGRNTGELFF. V gene TRBV19 combines with J gene TRBJ2-2, with D possibly matching TRBD2 (6 bases). This CDR3 comprises 16 residues. From germline, CDR1 is LNHDA and CDR2 SQIVND (reference sequence). V lost 5 bases, J lost 1 base, and 14 bases lay in between. Drawing the rest from reference TRBV19 and TRBJ2-2, the complete variable domain is DGGITQSPKYLFRKEGQNVTLSCEQNLNHDAMYWYRQDPGQGLRLIYYSQIVNDFQKGDIAEGYSVSREKKESFPLTVTSAQKNPTAFYLCASSRSRGRNTGELFFGEGSRLTVL.

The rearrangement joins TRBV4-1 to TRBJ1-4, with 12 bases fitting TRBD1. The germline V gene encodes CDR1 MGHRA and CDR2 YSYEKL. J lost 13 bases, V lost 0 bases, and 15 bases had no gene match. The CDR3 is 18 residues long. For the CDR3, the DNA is TGCGCCAGCAGCCAAGAGGTGATTGCCGGGACAGGGGGCTCAGGACTGTTTTTT. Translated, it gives CASSQEVIAGTGGSGLFF.

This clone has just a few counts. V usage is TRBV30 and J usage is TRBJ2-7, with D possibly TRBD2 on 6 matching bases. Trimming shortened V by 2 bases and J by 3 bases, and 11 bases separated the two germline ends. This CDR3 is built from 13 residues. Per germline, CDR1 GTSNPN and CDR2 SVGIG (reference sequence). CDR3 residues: CAWSKGLNYEQYF. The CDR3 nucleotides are TGTGCCTGGAGTAAGGGACTTAACTACGAGCAGTACTTC.

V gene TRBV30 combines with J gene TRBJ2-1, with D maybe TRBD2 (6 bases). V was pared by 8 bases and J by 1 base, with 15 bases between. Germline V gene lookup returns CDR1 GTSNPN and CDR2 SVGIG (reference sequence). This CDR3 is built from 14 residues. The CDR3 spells CAGNSGSSYNEQFF. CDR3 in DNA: TGTGCCGGGAATTCCGGGAGTTCCTACAATGAGCAGTTCTTC. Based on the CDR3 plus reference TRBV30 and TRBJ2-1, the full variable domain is SQTIHQWPATLVQPVGSPLSLECTVEGTSNPNLYWYRQAAGRGLQLLFYSVGIGQISSEVPQNLSASRPQDRQFILSSKKLLLSDSGFYLCAGNSGSSYNEQFFGPGTRLTVL.

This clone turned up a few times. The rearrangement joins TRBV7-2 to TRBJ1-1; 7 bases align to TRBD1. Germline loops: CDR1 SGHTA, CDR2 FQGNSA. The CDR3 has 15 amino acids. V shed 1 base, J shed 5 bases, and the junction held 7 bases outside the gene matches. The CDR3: CASSLVAGGSTEAFF. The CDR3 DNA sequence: TGTGCCAGCAGCTTAGTAGCAGGGGGATCGACTGAAGCTTTCTTT.

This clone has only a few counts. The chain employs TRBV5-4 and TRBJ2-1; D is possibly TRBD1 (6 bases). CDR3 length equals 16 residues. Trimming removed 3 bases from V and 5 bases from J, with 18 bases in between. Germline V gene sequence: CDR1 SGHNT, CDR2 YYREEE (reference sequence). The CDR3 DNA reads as TGTGCCAGCAGCTCCCGCCCCCCTGGGACACACAATGAGCAGTTCTTC. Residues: CASSSRPPGTHNEQFF.

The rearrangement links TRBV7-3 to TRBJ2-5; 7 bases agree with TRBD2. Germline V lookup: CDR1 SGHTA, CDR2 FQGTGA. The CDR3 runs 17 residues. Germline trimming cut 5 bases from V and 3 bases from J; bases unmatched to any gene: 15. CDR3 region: CASSPGAGRALEETQYF. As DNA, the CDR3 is TGTGCCAGCAGCCCCGGGGCGGGGAGGGCCCTGGAAGAGACCCAGTACTTC.

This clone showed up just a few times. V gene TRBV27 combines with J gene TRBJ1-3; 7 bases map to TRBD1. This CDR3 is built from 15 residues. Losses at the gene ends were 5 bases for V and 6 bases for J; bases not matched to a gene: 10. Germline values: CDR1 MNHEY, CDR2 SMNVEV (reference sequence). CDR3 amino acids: CASSGLGTAENTIYF. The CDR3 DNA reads TGTGCCAGCAGTGGGCTTGGGACAGCCGAAAACACCATATATTTT.

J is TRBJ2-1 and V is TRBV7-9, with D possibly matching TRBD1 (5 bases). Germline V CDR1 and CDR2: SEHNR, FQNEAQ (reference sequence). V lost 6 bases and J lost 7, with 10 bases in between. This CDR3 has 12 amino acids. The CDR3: CASRGRGNEQFF. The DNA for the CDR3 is TGTGCCAGCAGGGGTAGGGGTAATGAGCAGTTCTTC.

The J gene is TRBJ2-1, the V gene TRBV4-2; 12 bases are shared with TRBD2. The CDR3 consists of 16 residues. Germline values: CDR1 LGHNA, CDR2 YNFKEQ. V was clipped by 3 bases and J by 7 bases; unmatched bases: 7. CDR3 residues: CASSQALAGGKNEQFF. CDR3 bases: TGTGCCAGCAGCCAGGCACTAGCGGGAGGAAAGAATGAGCAGTTCTTC.

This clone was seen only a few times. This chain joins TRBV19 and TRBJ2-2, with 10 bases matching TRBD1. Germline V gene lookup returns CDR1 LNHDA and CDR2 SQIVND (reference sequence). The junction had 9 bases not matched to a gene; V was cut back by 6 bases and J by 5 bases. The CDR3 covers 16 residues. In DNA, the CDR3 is TGTGCCAGTAGGACGACAGGGGGCCGTAGGACCGGGGAGCTGTTTTTT. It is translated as CASRTTGGRRTGELFF.

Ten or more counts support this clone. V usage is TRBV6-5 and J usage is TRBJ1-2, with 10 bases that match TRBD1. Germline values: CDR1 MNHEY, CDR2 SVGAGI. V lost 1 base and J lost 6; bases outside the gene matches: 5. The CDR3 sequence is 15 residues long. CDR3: CASSYWGQGKDGYTF. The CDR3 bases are TGTGCCAGCAGTTACTGGGGACAGGGGAAGGATGGCTACACCTTC.

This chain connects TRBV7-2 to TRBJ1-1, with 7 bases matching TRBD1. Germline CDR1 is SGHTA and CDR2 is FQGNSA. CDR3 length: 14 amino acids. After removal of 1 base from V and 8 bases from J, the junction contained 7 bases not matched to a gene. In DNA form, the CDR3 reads TGTGCCAGCAGCTTAGGCCCGGGACAGCGGGAAGCTTTCTTT. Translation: CASSLGPGQREAFF.

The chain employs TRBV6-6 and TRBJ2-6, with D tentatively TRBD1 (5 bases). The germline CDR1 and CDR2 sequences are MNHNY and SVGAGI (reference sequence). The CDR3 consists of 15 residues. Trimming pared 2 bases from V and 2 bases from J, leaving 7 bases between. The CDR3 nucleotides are TGTGCCAGCAGTTACGACAGCCCTGGGGCCAACGTCCTGACTTTC. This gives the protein CASSYDSPGANVLTF.